This T cell receptor beta chain was recovered during a study of long-term antiretroviral therapy in people with HIV. Broader study findings: Someone took the blood between about 2003 and 2017, maybe while older ART regimens were in use. Increased diversity was seen after ART, yet it remained lower than in transplant donor controls.

As to this clone: What it recognizes is unknown.

The CDR3 spans 15 residues. V was trimmed by 1 base and J by 6 bases, leaving 13 bases between them. Germline V lookup: CDR1 MNHNS, CDR2 SASEGT. Researchers ran immunoSEQ v3.0 at survey level. This table comes from immunoSEQ multiplex PCR, and its TCRdb copy is limited to in-frame clones, with some not included. The repertoire holds 25,000 or so clones, with about 84% as singletons. The genes are TRBV6-1 and TRBJ1-5, with D hard to call. This clonotype was obtained from a man younger than 35 with HIV. Sequencing was performed on unsorted PBMCs, taken 0.8 years before starting antiretroviral therapy. CDR3 loop: CASSEGTVGVQPQHF. The CDR3 nucleotides read TGTGCCAGCAGTGAAGGGACGGTGGGCGTTCAGCCCCAGCATTTT.